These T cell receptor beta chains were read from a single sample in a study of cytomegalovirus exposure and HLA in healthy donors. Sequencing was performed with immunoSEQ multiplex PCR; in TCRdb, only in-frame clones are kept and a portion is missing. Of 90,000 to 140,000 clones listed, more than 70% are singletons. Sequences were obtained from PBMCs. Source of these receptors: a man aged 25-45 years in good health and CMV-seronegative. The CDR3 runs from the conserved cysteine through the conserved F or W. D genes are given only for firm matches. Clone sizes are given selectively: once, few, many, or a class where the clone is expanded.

CDR3 DNA: TGCGCCAGCAGCTCGGGACAGGGTAATGAAAAACTGTTTTTT; CDR3 protein: CASSSGQGNEKLFF; clone size: .; V gene: TRBV5-1; D gene: TRBD1; J gene: TRBJ1-4
CDR3 DNA: TGTGCCAGCAGTCCTCTTTACAGGGGGCTCAACACTGAAGCTTTCTTT; CDR3 protein: CASSPLYRGLNTEAFF; clone size: once; V gene: TRBV27; D gene: TRBD1; J gene: TRBJ1-1
CDR3 DNA: TGCGCCAGCAGCCAAGATCGGGGAGAATATGGCTACACCTTC; CDR3 protein: CASSQDRGEYGYTF; clone size: few; V gene: TRBV4-1; D gene: .; J gene: TRBJ1-2
CDR3 DNA: TGTGCCAGCAGTGGACAGGGGGCGTGGGAAAAACTGTTTTTT; CDR3 protein: CASSGQGAWEKLFF; clone size: .; V gene: TRBV2; D gene: TRBD1; J gene: TRBJ1-4
CDR3 DNA: TGTGCCATCAGTGAACCTAATAGGGGACTAGTTCGGAATGAGCAGTTCTTC; CDR3 protein: CAISEPNRGLVRNEQFF; clone size: .; V gene: TRBV10-3; D gene: TRBD2; J gene: TRBJ2-1
CDR3 DNA: TGTGCCAGCAGCCCTATCAGACAGGGGGCGCAGAACTATGGCTACACCTTC; CDR3 protein: CASSPIRQGAQNYGYTF; clone size: once; V gene: TRBV11-2; D gene: TRBD1; J gene: TRBJ1-2
CDR3 DNA: TGTGCCAGCAGCTTCGGCGGGGACAGGGTCACCGATACGCAGTATTTT; CDR3 protein: CASSFGGDRVTDTQYF; clone size: few; V gene: TRBV7-9; D gene: TRBD1; J gene: TRBJ2-3
CDR3 DNA: TGTGCCAGTAGGCCGGGATCAGGTGTTGTCAACGAGCAGTACTTC; CDR3 protein: CASRPGSGVVNEQYF; clone size: .; V gene: TRBV19; D gene: .; J gene: TRBJ2-7
CDR3 DNA: TGTGCCAGCAGCTTAGGATCTGCGAACTACGAGCAGTACTTC; CDR3 protein: CASSLGSANYEQYF; clone size: .; V gene: TRBV7-2; D gene: .; J gene: TRBJ2-7
CDR3 DNA: TGTGCCAGCAGCGCAGACAACTCCTACGAGCAGTACTTC; CDR3 protein: CASSADNSYEQYF; clone size: .; V gene: TRBV7-8; D gene: .; J gene: TRBJ2-7
CDR3 DNA: TGTGCCAGCAGCTCCACGATGGCGGGAGTGACCGGGGAGCTGTTTTTT; CDR3 protein: CASSSTMAGVTGELFF; clone size: .; V gene: TRBV7-7; D gene: TRBD2; J gene: TRBJ2-2
CDR3 DNA: TGCGCCAGCAGCTTAGGCGTCCTCGGGGGGGAAGCTTTCTTT; CDR3 protein: CASSLGVLGGEAFF; clone size: .; V gene: TRBV5-1; D gene: .; J gene: TRBJ1-1
CDR3 DNA: TGCGCCAGCAGCTGGGGACTGCAAGAGACCCAGTACTTC; CDR3 protein: CASSWGLQETQYF; clone size: .; V gene: TRBV5-1; D gene: .; J gene: TRBJ2-5
CDR3 DNA: TGCGCCAGCAGCCTAAACAGGGGTTGGGCACAAGAGACCCAGTACTTC; CDR3 protein: CASSLNRGWAQETQYF; clone size: .; V gene: TRBV4-1; D gene: TRBD1; J gene: TRBJ2-5
CDR3 DNA: TGTGCCAGCTCACCCCCGCGGGATGTGGCTGGGGCCAACGTCCTGACTTTC; CDR3 protein: CASSPPRDVAGANVLTF; clone size: .; V gene: TRBV18; D gene: .; J gene: TRBJ2-6
CDR3 DNA: TGTGCCAGTAGTAACCCGGGGGAGACCCAGTACTTC; CDR3 protein: CASSNPGETQYF; clone size: .; V gene: TRBV19; D gene: .; J gene: TRBJ2-5